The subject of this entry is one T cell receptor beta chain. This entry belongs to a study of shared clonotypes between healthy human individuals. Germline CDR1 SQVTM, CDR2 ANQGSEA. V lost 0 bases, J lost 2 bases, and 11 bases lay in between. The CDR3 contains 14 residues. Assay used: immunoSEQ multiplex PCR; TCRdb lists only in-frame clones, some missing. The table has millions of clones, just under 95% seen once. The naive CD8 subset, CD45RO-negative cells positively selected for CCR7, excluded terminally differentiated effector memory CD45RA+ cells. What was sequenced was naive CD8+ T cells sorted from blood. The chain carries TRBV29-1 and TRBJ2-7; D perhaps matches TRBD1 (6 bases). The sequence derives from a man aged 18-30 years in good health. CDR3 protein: CSVEDPGTTYEQYF. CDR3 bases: TGCAGCGTTGAAGACCCCGGGACAACCTACGAGCAGTACTTC.